This T cell receptor beta chain stems from a study of CD8+ T cells in alopecia areata. Broader study findings: Sequence data from scalp samples additionally include resident alphabeta T cells of normal skin. Mice gave a clearer picture of TCR sharing than patients did, possibly for HLA-related reasons.

V lost 3 bases, J lost 3 bases, and 20 bases lay in between. Looked up from germline, CDR1 is SQVTM and CDR2 is ANQGSEA. The CDR3 extends over 16 amino acids. Notes on this clone: Antigen: not known.

The sample's treatment: oral pan-JAK inhibitor, 5-10 mg twice daily. Individuals with alopecia areata gave both lesional scalp punch biopsies and peripheral blood for collection. Researchers picked out CD4+ and CD8+ T cells from PBMCs by sorting. Extraction of RNA preceded its reverse transcription into cDNA, which served as the sequencing template. Method: immunoSEQ multiplex PCR; TCRdb's copy keeps in-frame clones and lacks some. The table lists some 190,000 clones, about half of them singletons. Sequenced material: CD8+ T cells sorted from blood, taken around week 53, from a patient treated with tofacitinib. The chain combines TRBV29-1 with TRBJ2-5, with D possibly being TRBD2 (6 bases). The TCR comes from a human donor with alopecia areata. The CDR3 DNA follows: TGCAGCGTTGATGGCGGAGGGAATCGGGCGGAAGAGACCCAGTACTTC. It is translated as CSVDGGGNRAEETQYF.